The 9 T cell receptor beta chains in this list originate from one sample, sequenced in a study of T cells in Graves' hyperthyroidism and ophthalmopathy. TCR beta CDR3 sequences were amplified from RNA transcripts. Researchers ran a first-round RT-PCR on the TCR CDR3 using the HTBI primer set. TCRdb re-called the multiplex PCR reads with MiXCR, one entry per CDR3 protein. The sample lists roughly 290,000 distinct CDR3 sequences; around 13% were seen once. The sample comprised blood. These receptor sequences come from a woman in her 40s with Graves' hyperthyroidism.

This clonotype occurred many times. The V gene is TRBV6-1, the J gene TRBJ1-4, with D perhaps TRBD1 (5 bases). The CDR3 runs 17 residues. In germline, CDR1 is MNHNS, CDR2 SASEGT. V was clipped by 7 bases and J by 10 bases, with 28 bases between them. CDR3 residues: CASKGSEEWSFNGKLFF. CDR3 DNA sequence: TGTGCCAGCAAGGGGTCTGAGGAATGGAGCTTTAACGGAAAACTGTTTTTT.

This clonotype came up many times. The genes are TRBV20-1 and TRBJ2-3, with 7 positions matching TRBD2. V lost 7 bases to trimming and J lost 1 base; unmatched junction nucleotides: 8. This CDR3 is built from 14 residues. Germline CDR1 and CDR2: DFQATT and SNEGSKA (reference sequence). CDR3 sequence reads: CSVMTSRGTDTQYF. Written as DNA, the CDR3 is TGCAGTGTCATGACTAGCAGGGGCACAGATACGCAGTATTTT.

The gene calls are TRBV5-4 and TRBJ2-7; 9 nucleotides align to TRBD2. Germline V gives CDR1 SGHNT, CDR2 YYREEE (reference sequence). The CDR3 has 17 residues. J gave up 3 bases and V 4 bases, and 14 bases lay outside the gene matches. CDR3 amino acids: CASSVPGGPAGGYEQYF. For the CDR3, the DNA is TGTGCCAGCAGCGTCCCCGGGGGGCCAGCGGGAGGCTACGAGCAGTACTTC.

This clonotype was seen ten or more times. The chain couples TRBV5-8 to TRBJ1-2; D is undetermined. The CDR3 totals 16 residues. V lost 0 bases to trimming and J lost 2 bases, with 14 bases between them. CDR1 and CDR2 (germline): SGHTS, YDEGEE. The CDR3, as DNA: TGTGCCAGCAGCTTGGGTGGCAGCCCGGACAACTATGGCTACACCTTC. This translates into CASSLGGSPDNYGYTF.

This clonotype was seen repeatedly, ten times or more. The chain recombines TRBV20-1 with TRBJ2-7; 10 bases are shared with TRBD2. Losses at the gene ends were 5 bases for V and 5 bases for J; bases not matched to a gene: 6. There are 13 residues in the CDR3. Germline V gene sequence: CDR1 DFQATT, CDR2 SNEGSKA (reference sequence). CDR3 coding DNA: TGCAGTGCTGAGCGGGAGGGCCGCGACGAGCAGTACTTC. Translated: CSAEREGRDEQYF.

This clonotype was picked up many times. This chain connects TRBV12-3 or TRBV12-4 to TRBJ2-1; TRBD1 matches at 7 bases. The V gene end was trimmed by 5 bases and the J gene end by 6 bases; junction bases not matched to a gene: 4. This CDR3 spans 13 amino acids. In DNA form, the CDR3 reads TGTGCCAGCAGTCGACAGGGAACCAATGAGCAGTTCTTC. It is translated as CASSRQGTNEQFF.

CDR3 sequence: CASATPKTVGIAEKLFF. DNA for the CDR3: TGCGCCAGCGCAACTCCAAAGACCGTGGGTATAGCTGAAAAACTGTTTTTT. The V and J genes are TRBV10-2 and TRBJ1-4; D remains unclear. The germline V gene has CDR1 WSHSY and CDR2 SAAADI. This CDR3 region has 17 residues. V was pared by 8 bases and J by 7 bases, with 26 bases between.

This clonotype occurred many times. The chain joins TRBV2 to TRBJ2-3; D might be TRBD1 (6 bases). This CDR3 is 17 amino acids long. Germline CDR1 SNHLY, CDR2 FYNNEI. The V end was cut by 7 bases, the J end by 0 bases, with 20 bases between. The CDR3 DNA reads as TGTGCCAGCACCATGAATCCGGGGACAACTAGCACAGATACGCAGTATTTT. This encodes CASTMNPGTTSTDTQYF.

The table lists this clonotype with many counts. The chain recombines TRBV10-3 with TRBJ1-6; unclear D gene. The V gene's germline CDR1 is ENHRY and CDR2 SYGVKD. The CDR3 totals 12 residues. Trimming shortened V by 5 bases and J by 8 bases, and 7 bases separated the two germline ends. DNA of the CDR3: TGTGCCATCAGTAAAGGAGATTCACCCCTCCACTTT. It codes for CAISKGDSPLHF.